These T cell receptor beta chains were read from a single sample in a study of cytomegalovirus exposure and HLA in healthy donors. Some clones are missing from TCRdb's copy, which holds only in-frame ones; the method was immunoSEQ multiplex PCR. The sample records hundreds of thousands of clones, around nine tenths being singletons. The specimen was PBMCs. The receptors shown here come from a young woman in good health and CMV-seronegative. CDR3s include the opening cysteine and the closing phenylalanine or tryptophan. The order of the fields is CDR3 protein, CDR3 length, V gene, clone size. Clone size is stated in some rows and not others, as once, few, many or a class when expanded.

CASSRGRENQPQHF,14,TRBV11-2,-
CASSPTGQGAKTEAFF,16,TRBV7-8,-
CASSNTDPRVGGTYEQYF,18,TRBV21-1,-
CAISDSAYEQYF,12,TRBV10-3,-
CASSRNSGGAGEQYF,15,TRBV6-5,-
CASSEVDYEREPQHF,15,TRBV6-1,-
CASSSRQLGNTIYF,14,TRBV6-5,-
CASSPPGQTYGYTF,14,TRBV19,-
CASSYDTSGNYGYTF,15,TRBV6-5,-
CAGSPGEDQPQHF,13,TRBV18,-
CAWSVGTPAYNEQFF,15,TRBV30,-
CASSEMAGRNTEAFF,15,TRBV2,-
CASGHRGSTQYF,12,TRBV25-1,once
CASSGGDSPLHF,12,TRBV9,-
CASSRAGELNYGYTF,15,TRBV7-8,-
CASSTYTGGSTGELFF,16,TRBV19,-
CASRAGGSYEQYF,13,TRBV2,-
CASSFSSFSTDTQYF,15,TRBV27,-
CSVGTGVLNTEAFF,14,TRBV29-1,-
CASSSGQGFSGYTF,14,TRBV5-4,once
CASSEWRNTEAFF,13,TRBV10-2,-
CASSLARGGRGPQHF,15,TRBV7-9,-
CASSEFDRGASNQPQHF,17,TRBV6-1,-
CAWRQSSNTGELFF,14,TRBV30,-
CASSQPGQRLSATIYF,16,TRBV4-2,-
CASSPGTSRSTDTQYF,16,TRBV7-9,-
CASSLDLDRGREEETQYF,18,TRBV11-3,-